This is a list of T cell receptor beta chains from one sample in a study of blood T cell repertoires in COVID-19. The repertoire was sequenced with immunoSEQ multiplex PCR; TCRdb's copy has only in-frame clones and lacks some. The sample has around 700,000 clones; about nine tenths are singletons. The sequenced sample was peripheral blood. The receptors originated from a woman younger than 30 with acute or convalescent COVID-19. Both conserved end residues are part of each CDR3. A D gene is named only where the DNA matches it firmly. Rows give clone size only sometimes, using once, few, many, or a class for an expanded clone.

clone_size: .
j_call: TRBJ1-2
v_call: TRBV15
d_call: .
cdr3_nt: TGTGCCACCAGCAGAGTTAGGGGAAGGTATGGCTACACCTTC
cdr3_aa: CATSRVRGRYGYTF

clone_size: .
j_call: TRBJ1-2
v_call: TRBV28
d_call: TRBD1
cdr3_nt: TGTGCCAGCAGTTTATTAGGTTGGAGACAGGGCTATGGCTACACCTTC
cdr3_aa: CASSLLGWRQGYGYTF

clone_size: .
j_call: TRBJ2-1
v_call: TRBV7-6
d_call: .
cdr3_nt: TGTGCCAGCAGCTTAGCGTTGGGGACAACCAACAATGAGCAGTTCTTC
cdr3_aa: CASSLALGTTNNEQFF

clone_size: .
j_call: TRBJ1-3
v_call: TRBV3-1/TRBV3-2
d_call: .
cdr3_nt: TGTGCCAGCAGCCGCCAACAGGGCTCCTCTGGAAACACCATATATTTT
cdr3_aa: CASSRQQGSSGNTIYF

clone_size: .
j_call: TRBJ2-7
v_call: TRBV30
d_call: TRBD1
cdr3_nt: TGTGCCTGGGGACAGGGGGGGGACGAGCAGTACTTC
cdr3_aa: CAWGQGGDEQYF

clone_size: .
j_call: TRBJ2-1
v_call: TRBV4-1
d_call: TRBD2
cdr3_nt: TGCGCCAGCAGCCAGGCTCCTAGCGGGGGGGCGGATGAGCAGTTCTTC
cdr3_aa: CASSQAPSGGADEQFF

clone_size: .
j_call: TRBJ1-2
v_call: TRBV6-5
d_call: TRBD1
cdr3_nt: TGTGCCAGCAATCCGACAGGGTTCAATGGCTACACCTTC
cdr3_aa: CASNPTGFNGYTF

clone_size: .
j_call: TRBJ2-1
v_call: TRBV29-1
d_call: .
cdr3_nt: TGCAGCGTGCGGCTTCCCTCCTACAATGAGCAGTTCTTC
cdr3_aa: CSVRLPSYNEQFF

clone_size: .
j_call: TRBJ1-4
v_call: TRBV6-5
d_call: TRBD1
cdr3_nt: TGTGCCAGCAGTTACAGGGGGCTTGTTAATGAAAAACTGTTTTTT
cdr3_aa: CASSYRGLVNEKLFF

clone_size: .
j_call: TRBJ2-3
v_call: TRBV10-3
d_call: TRBD1
cdr3_nt: TGTGCCATCAGGGGACAGATCATTCCTGGCACAGATACGCAGTATTTT
cdr3_aa: CAIRGQIIPGTDTQYF

clone_size: .
j_call: TRBJ1-2
v_call: TRBV6-6
d_call: TRBD1
cdr3_nt: TGTGCCAGCAGCCTGGACAGGGCGGGTGGCTACACCTTC
cdr3_aa: CASSLDRAGGYTF

clone_size: once
j_call: TRBJ2-1
v_call: TRBV6-5
d_call: TRBD2
cdr3_nt: TGTGCCAGCAGTTTAGGACTAGCGAAACTTTACAATGAGCAGTTCTTC
cdr3_aa: CASSLGLAKLYNEQFF

clone_size: .
j_call: TRBJ1-4
v_call: TRBV28
d_call: .
cdr3_nt: TGTGCCAGCAGTTTATTTTTGGCAGGGTTGCGAGAAAAACTGTTTTTT
cdr3_aa: CASSLFLAGLREKLFF

clone_size: .
j_call: TRBJ2-4
v_call: TRBV24-1
d_call: .
cdr3_nt: TGTGCCACCAGTGATTCTCAGGGTAAATACTTC
cdr3_aa: CATSDSQGKYF

clone_size: .
j_call: TRBJ1-1
v_call: TRBV7-9
d_call: TRBD1
cdr3_nt: TGTGTCAGCAGCCCATGGGACAGGGCTGAAGCTTTCTTT
cdr3_aa: CVSSPWDRAEAFF

clone_size: .
j_call: TRBJ2-3
v_call: TRBV11-2
d_call: TRBD2
cdr3_nt: TGTGCCAGCAGCTTAGGCAACCTAGCGGGGTCTAGCACAGATACGCAGTATTTT
cdr3_aa: CASSLGNLAGSSTDTQYF

clone_size: .
j_call: TRBJ2-5
v_call: TRBV7-2
d_call: TRBD2
cdr3_nt: TGTGCCAGCAGCTTAACTAGCGGGGGGGCACGGACCCAGTACTTC
cdr3_aa: CASSLTSGGARTQYF

clone_size: .
j_call: TRBJ2-3
v_call: TRBV15
d_call: .
cdr3_nt: TGTGCCACCAGCAGAGGGGGGGAGGCAGATACGCAGTATTTT
cdr3_aa: CATSRGGEADTQYF

clone_size: .
j_call: TRBJ2-1
v_call: TRBV6-5
d_call: TRBD1
cdr3_nt: TGTGCCAGCAGTCCCGTACAAAACAGGGGCGATGAGCAGTTCTTC
cdr3_aa: CASSPVQNRGDEQFF

clone_size: .
j_call: TRBJ2-2
v_call: TRBV2
d_call: TRBD2
cdr3_nt: TGTGCCAGCACCAGACTAGCCTATTCGAACACCGGGGAGCTGTTTTTT
cdr3_aa: CASTRLAYSNTGELFF

clone_size: .
j_call: TRBJ1-6
v_call: TRBV2
d_call: TRBD1
cdr3_nt: TGTGCCAGCAGTGGACTCGGACAGGGGAATTCACCCCTCCACTTT
cdr3_aa: CASSGLGQGNSPLHF

clone_size: .
j_call: TRBJ2-7
v_call: TRBV27
d_call: TRBD2
cdr3_nt: TGTGCCAGCAGTTTATATCGGGGGGGTACCTACGAGCAGTACTTC
cdr3_aa: CASSLYRGGTYEQYF

clone_size: .
j_call: TRBJ1-5
v_call: TRBV30
d_call: .
cdr3_nt: TGTGCCTGGAGTGTGGGCACCAATCAGCCCCAGCATTTT
cdr3_aa: CAWSVGTNQPQHF

clone_size: .
j_call: TRBJ1-2
v_call: TRBV24-1
d_call: .
cdr3_nt: TGTGCCACCAGTGATTTAACTCCAGGGTTCAATGGCTACACCTTC
cdr3_aa: CATSDLTPGFNGYTF

clone_size: .
j_call: TRBJ2-3
v_call: TRBV3-1/TRBV3-2
d_call: TRBD2
cdr3_nt: TGTGCCAGCAGCCAAGATATGGTGACTAGCCTTGGGGCGACAGATACGCAGTATTTT
cdr3_aa: CASSQDMVTSLGATDTQYF

clone_size: .
j_call: TRBJ2-7
v_call: TRBV6-5
d_call: .
cdr3_nt: TGTGCCAGCAGTTACTCACCTAGGTACGAGCAGTACTTC
cdr3_aa: CASSYSPRYEQYF

clone_size: .
j_call: TRBJ2-2
v_call: TRBV6-4
d_call: TRBD2
cdr3_nt: TGTGCCAGCAGTCCGAGCGGGGGGGCCGGGGAGCTGTTTTTT
cdr3_aa: CASSPSGGAGELFF

clone_size: .
j_call: TRBJ2-7
v_call: TRBV5-1
d_call: .
cdr3_nt: TGCGCCAGCAGCCCGGAGGGGCAGGGGGTCTACGAGCAGTACTTC
cdr3_aa: CASSPEGQGVYEQYF

clone_size: .
j_call: TRBJ1-1
v_call: TRBV4-3
d_call: TRBD1
cdr3_nt: TGCGCCAGCAGCCAACAGACAGGGGGCTTTGTTGAAGCTTTCTTT
cdr3_aa: CASSQQTGGFVEAFF

clone_size: .
j_call: TRBJ1-1
v_call: TRBV7-3
d_call: TRBD1
cdr3_nt: TGTGCCAGCAGCCTAGGGACAGGGGGCATGAACACTGAAGCTTTCTTT
cdr3_aa: CASSLGTGGMNTEAFF

clone_size: .
j_call: TRBJ2-3
v_call: TRBV7-9
d_call: TRBD2
cdr3_nt: TGTGCCAGCAGCCTAGCGAAGGCGGGGGTTGATACGCAGTATTTT
cdr3_aa: CASSLAKAGVDTQYF

clone_size: .
j_call: TRBJ1-6
v_call: TRBV6-6
d_call: TRBD1
cdr3_nt: TGTGCCAGCAGTTACCTGGGACAGGCTAATTCACCCCTCCACTTT
cdr3_aa: CASSYLGQANSPLHF

clone_size: .
j_call: TRBJ1-2
v_call: TRBV13
d_call: .
cdr3_nt: TGTGCCAGCAGCTTAGAAGGGGATGGCTACACCTTC
cdr3_aa: CASSLEGDGYTF

clone_size: .
j_call: TRBJ1-5
v_call: TRBV24-1
d_call: .
cdr3_nt: TGTGCCACCAGTGATAGACAGGCCAATCAGCCCCAGCATTTT
cdr3_aa: CATSDRQANQPQHF

clone_size: .
j_call: TRBJ1-2
v_call: TRBV6-2/TRBV6-3
d_call: .
cdr3_nt: TGTGCCAGCAGTTCATCCAGAGGTAACTATGGCTACACCTTC
cdr3_aa: CASSSSRGNYGYTF

clone_size: .
j_call: TRBJ1-5
v_call: TRBV19
d_call: .
cdr3_nt: TGTGCCAGTAGTCGGGAGGGAATCCAGCCCCAGCATTTT
cdr3_aa: CASSREGIQPQHF

clone_size: .
j_call: TRBJ2-3
v_call: TRBV7-3
d_call: TRBD1
cdr3_nt: TGTGCCAGCAGCCCGGGACAGGGGGAATGGGATACGCAGTATTTT
cdr3_aa: CASSPGQGEWDTQYF

clone_size: .
j_call: TRBJ2-7
v_call: TRBV7-9
d_call: TRBD1
cdr3_nt: TGTGCCAGCAGCTTAGAGACAGGGAGATGGGAGCAGTACTTC
cdr3_aa: CASSLETGRWEQYF

clone_size: .
j_call: TRBJ1-2
v_call: TRBV21-1
d_call: .
cdr3_nt: TGTGCCAGCAGCTCAGGAGTAGGGGTTATGAATTTTCTAGGCGGCTACACCTTC
cdr3_aa: CASSSGVGVMNFLGGYTF

clone_size: .
j_call: TRBJ1-2
v_call: TRBV19
d_call: .
cdr3_nt: TGTGCCAGTAGTATCCATTCAGGCGGCTACACCTTC
cdr3_aa: CASSIHSGGYTF

clone_size: .
j_call: TRBJ1-5
v_call: TRBV10-1
d_call: TRBD1
cdr3_nt: TGCGCCAGCAGTCGGCAGGGGGGACAGGAATGTGGCAATCAGCCCCAGCATTTT
cdr3_aa: CASSRQGGQECGNQPQHF

clone_size: few
j_call: TRBJ1-3
v_call: TRBV12-5
d_call: .
cdr3_nt: TGTGCTAGTGGTCCGACGGCTCGGGACACCATATATTTT
cdr3_aa: CASGPTARDTIYF

clone_size: .
j_call: TRBJ2-1
v_call: TRBV2
d_call: .
cdr3_nt: TGTGCCAGCAGTGAAGGAGGTAGGGCGGGGCAGTTCTTC
cdr3_aa: CASSEGGRAGQFF